The entry below describes one T cell receptor beta chain. This clonotype is medium-sized (0.01 to 0.1%) in terms of sample share. Its antigen is still unknown. Base quality data are lacking; no much larger clone is found one base away. TCR beta rearrangements were amplified from genomic DNA extracted from peripheral blood rather than from sorted cells or RNA. Using a mixed TRB-A/B primer pool, multiplex touch-down PCR amplified rearranged TRB sequences covering the V, D and J segments. Illumina adapters and sample indices were added to the amplicons in two consecutive PCR reactions performed with Phusion HS II polymerase. The amplicons were purified from gel with the NucleoSpin Gel and PCR Clean-up kit and then assessed with Qubit and an Agilent 2100 Bioanalyzer. Sequencing of the libraries was done on an Illumina MiSeq with paired-end, single-indexed 600-cycle runs. On the authors' methods: MiXCR versions 2.12 and 3.0.5 were used to process TRB sequences. Each unique CDR3 nucleotide sequence counted as one clone, and only productive sequences with at least two reads were retained. Shannon diversity, evenness, clonality (one minus evenness), and alpha-parameterized diversity profiles from alpha 0 to 5 were included as repertoire metrics. The IGoR algorithm was used to compute generation probabilities of clones in paired pre- and post-chemotherapy samples. TCRdb passed the public sequencing reads through fastp at Q25 and MiXCR, retaining productive beta sequences. When rows share a CDR3 protein, they turn into one entry using the most common DNA and genes. V and J calls and clone size were set by TCRdb, not the authors. This sample holds about 1,900 distinct CDR3 sequences; about a sixth were observed only once. The top ten hold 25% to 30% of the sample.

The junction shows trimming of 6 bases on V and 2 bases on J, and the gene matches do not reach 7 bases of it. The CDR3, cysteine through phenylalanine, is 15 amino acids long. Kept here is only the CDR3 DNA, which spans 45 bases and is read in frame from base 1. The germline V gene specifies MNHEY as CDR1 and SVGAGI as CDR2. The data originate from a study of T cell repertoires in aging, cancer and after chemotherapy (dated by TCRdb to about 2019). For context, the study as a whole: Six donor age groups were covered, ranging from 30 or younger up to 70 or older, and each group contained at least three individuals. In the solid tumor group, the paired samples taken before and after chemotherapy came from brain tumor (glioblastoma) patients given temozolomide-based therapy. The complete dataset included approximately 8.8 million TCR reads. The study profiled peripheral blood TCR beta repertoires from healthy donors and cancer patients to examine immunoaging and T cell reconstitution after chemotherapy. Alongside some 100 healthy donors serving as a reference group, the cohort included some 220 cancer patients, of whom roughly 92 had hematological cancers and more than 110 had solid cancers.

Overall study results and their limits: In healthy donors, the drop in TCR diversity with age came mainly from a loss of richness, whereas in cancer patients a loss of evenness also played a part. Compared with age-matched healthy donors, untreated patients with either hematological or solid cancers had significantly lower TCR diversity in the blood along with higher clonality. The authors noted that the repertoire data do not allow conclusions about immunological memory after chemotherapy. In both cancer cohorts, the median generation probability rose over the chemotherapy interval, which suggests that the repertoire was reconstituted through rebound thymic output.

Material: blood. This sequence uses TRBV6-5 and TRBJ1-1, with 9 bases in between that match TRBD1. The source of this sequence is a human donor with a solid tumor. The DNA sequence reads TGTGCCAGCAGCCGAGGGGGACAGGGAAACACTGAAGCTTTCTTT. Translated, it reads CASSRGGQGNTEAFF.